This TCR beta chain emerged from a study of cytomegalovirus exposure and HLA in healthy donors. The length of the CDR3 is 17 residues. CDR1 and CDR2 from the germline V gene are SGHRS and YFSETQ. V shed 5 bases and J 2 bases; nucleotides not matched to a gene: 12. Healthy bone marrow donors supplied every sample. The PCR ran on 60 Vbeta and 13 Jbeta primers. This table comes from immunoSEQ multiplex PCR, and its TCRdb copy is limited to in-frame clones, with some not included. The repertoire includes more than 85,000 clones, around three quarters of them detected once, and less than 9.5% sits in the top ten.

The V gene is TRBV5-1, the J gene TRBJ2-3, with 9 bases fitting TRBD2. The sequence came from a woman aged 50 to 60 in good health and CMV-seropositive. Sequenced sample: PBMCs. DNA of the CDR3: TGCGCCAGCAGTCGTATTGCGGGGGGGGTAGTCACAGATACGCAGTATTTT. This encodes CASSRIAGGVVTDTQYF.